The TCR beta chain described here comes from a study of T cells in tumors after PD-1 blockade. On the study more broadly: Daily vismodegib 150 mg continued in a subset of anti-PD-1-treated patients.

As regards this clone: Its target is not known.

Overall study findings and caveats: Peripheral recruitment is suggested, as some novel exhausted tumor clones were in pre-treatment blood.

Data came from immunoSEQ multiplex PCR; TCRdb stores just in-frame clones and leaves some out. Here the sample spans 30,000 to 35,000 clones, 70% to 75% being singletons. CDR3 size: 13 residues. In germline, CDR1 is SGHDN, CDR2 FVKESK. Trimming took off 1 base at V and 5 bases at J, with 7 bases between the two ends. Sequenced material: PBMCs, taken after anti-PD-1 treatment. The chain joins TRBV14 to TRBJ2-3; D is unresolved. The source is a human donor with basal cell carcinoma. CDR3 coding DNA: TGTGCCAGCAGCCAAGTATCGGGAGATACGCAGTATTTT. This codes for CASSQVSGDTQYF.